The 19 T cell receptor beta chains in this list originate from one sample, sequenced in a study of T-cell memory formation after mild COVID-19. One entry per CDR3 protein results from TCRdb running MiXCR on the 5' RACE reads. Of about 49,000 distinct CDR3 sequences listed, roughly a quarter were seen once; the top ten hold 43%. Sequencing input: PBMCs or a T cell subset sorted from them (not recorded which). Receptors originate from a man aged 18 to 29 who had mild COVID-19 (a few samples of this study predate the infection). Cell type and time point are not known.

A few counts support this clonotype. The V gene is TRBV12-3 or TRBV12-4, the J gene TRBJ1-1; unclear D gene. Trimming removed 0 bases at V and 6 bases at J, with 11 bases between. The length of the CDR3 is 14 residues. CDR3 coding DNA: TGTGCCAGCAGTTTAGCCCTTTGGGTGGCTGAAGCTTTCTTT. Protein product: CASSLALWVAEAFF.

This clonotype was observed a handful of times. The rearrangement uses TRBV6-6 and TRBJ1-1; 7 bases align to TRBD1. J lost 2 bases, V lost 5 bases, and 5 bases had no gene match. This CDR3 is 14 amino acids long. Germline V gives CDR1 MNHNY, CDR2 SVGAGI (reference sequence). CDR3 residues: CASSVDRVNTEAFF. Here the CDR3 DNA reads TGTGCCAGCAGTGTAGACAGGGTAAACACTGAAGCTTTCTTT.

This clonotype was observed at least ten times. J is TRBJ2-5 and V is TRBV27; D remains unclear. Between the trimmed V and J ends, which lost 8 bases and 5 bases, there was a span of 15 bases. CDR1 is MNHEY, CDR2 SMNVEV, per germline (reference sequence). CDR3 size: 13 residues. The CDR3 region is CASPKVGMETQYF. CDR3 sequence (DNA): TGTGCCAGCCCCAAGGTAGGGATGGAGACCCAGTACTTC.

This clonotype was counted only a few times. The rearrangement joins TRBV25-1 to TRBJ2-1; D might be TRBD2 (5 bases). Germline V gene sequence: CDR1 MGHDK, CDR2 SYGVNS. The V and J ends lost 5 bases and 10 bases respectively, with 12 bases between them. The CDR3 is 12 amino acids. CDR3 bases: TGTGCCAGCAGTAGCTCTCGGGGAGAGCAGTTCTTC. Translated: CASSSSRGEQFF.

In its sample, this clonotype was seen a few times. The chain uses TRBV7-9 and TRBJ2-7, with D unclear. The CDR3 extends over 12 amino acids. Germline V CDR1 and CDR2: SEHNR, FQNEAQ (reference sequence). V lost 5 bases and J 3 bases, leaving 8 bases between the germline ends. The CDR3 nucleotides read TGTGCCAGCAGCCTTGACGTCTACGAGCAGTACGTC. It codes for CASSLDVYEQYV.

In its sample, this clonotype was seen a few times. This chain links TRBV20-1 with TRBJ1-1; D is uncertain. The V and J ends lost 0 bases and 3 bases respectively, with 5 bases between them. From germline, CDR1 is DFQATT and CDR2 SNEGSKA (reference sequence). This CDR3 has 12 residues. The CDR3 region is CSARDGYTEAFF. CDR3 bases: TGCAGTGCTAGAGACGGCTACACTGAAGCTTTCTTT.

V usage is TRBV20-1 and J usage is TRBJ2-5; D call uncertain. The CDR3 contains 18 residues. Germline CDR1 DFQATT, CDR2 SNEGSKA (reference sequence). Trimming took off 0 bases at V and 2 bases at J, with 22 bases between the two ends. CDR3 sequence reads: CSARDEAPNRLLQETQYF. The CDR3 DNA reads TGCAGTGCTAGAGATGAAGCCCCCAACAGACTCCTACAAGAGACCCAGTACTTC.

The chain employs TRBV7-3 and TRBJ2-1; D is perhaps TRBD1 (5 bases). Per the germline V gene, CDR1 is SGHTA and CDR2 is FQGTGA. The CDR3 runs to 15 residues. V was trimmed by 2 bases and J by 9 bases, leaving 17 bases between them. The CDR3 reads CASSLLRRGSAEQFF. CDR3 DNA sequence: TGTGCCAGCAGCTTATTAAGAAGGGGATCGGCTGAGCAGTTCTTC.

The chain has TRBV11-2 and TRBJ2-7; 10 nucleotides agree with TRBD2. V was pared by 1 base and J by 3 bases, with 9 bases of the junction left unmatched. This CDR3 spans 17 amino acids. The germline V gene has CDR1 SGHAT and CDR2 FQNNGV. The CDR3 reads CASSLVVSGTSDYEQYV. CDR3 nucleotide sequence: TGTGCCAGCAGCTTAGTGGTTTCTGGGACTAGCGACTACGAGCAGTACGTC.

The rearrangement uses TRBV7-6 and TRBJ2-1; 9 bases map to TRBD1. Per the germline V gene, CDR1 is SGHVS and CDR2 is FNYEAQ. The V segment lost 5 bases and the J segment 4 bases; nucleotides outside the gene matches: 3. This CDR3 is 14 amino acids long. The CDR3 protein is CASSQGQGYNEQFF. The CDR3, as DNA: TGTGCCAGCAGCCAGGGACAGGGATACAATGAGCAGTTCTTC.

The chain links TRBV6-2 or TRBV6-3 to TRBJ1-2; the match to TRBD1 covers 7 bases. The J segment lost 2 bases and the V segment lost 6 bases, leaving 9 bases of the junction unmatched. CDR1 is MNHEY, CDR2 SVGEGT, per germline. The CDR3 has 15 amino acids. The CDR3 nucleotides are TGTGCCAGCAGCCGACAAGAGACAGGGAACTATGGCTACACCTTC. Amino acid sequence: CASSRQETGNYGYTF.

V is TRBV6-2 or TRBV6-3 and J is TRBJ1-6; D remains unclear. The germline gives CDR1 MNHEY, CDR2 SVGEGT. With 7 bases removed from V and 8 bases from J, the gap between germline ends came to 15 bases. The CDR3 sequence is 14 residues long. CDR3 sequence: CASTTEGSHSPLHF. For the CDR3, the DNA is TGTGCCAGCACCACCGAGGGATCACATTCACCCCTCCACTTT.

The genes are TRBV5-1 and TRBJ2-5; TRBD2 matches at 9 bases. This CDR3 has 16 amino acids. Unmatched junction bases numbered 8, after V lost 0 bases and J lost 5 bases. Germline lookup yields CDR1 SGHRS and CDR2 YFSETQ. The CDR3 here is CASSLEASGAGETQYF. DNA for the CDR3: TGCGCCAGCAGCTTGGAGGCTAGCGGGGCTGGCGAGACCCAGTACTTC.

This clonotype was detected only a few times. The CDR3 coding sequence is TGTGCCAGCAATCCAGCCCCCGGGAGAGCAGTCAACAATGAGCAGTTCTTC. Its protein is CASNPAPGRAVNNEQFF. The chain combines TRBV6-2 or TRBV6-3 with TRBJ2-1; D is perhaps TRBD2 (6 bases). Germline values: CDR1 MNHEY, CDR2 SVGEGT. Trimming left V 7 bases short and J 5 bases short, with 24 bases between. This CDR3 comprises 17 residues.

The rearrangement links TRBV23-1 to TRBJ2-7, with 9 bases that match TRBD1. TRBV23-1 is recorded as an ORF, its role being uncertain. This CDR3 is built from 14 residues. Unmatched junction bases numbered 9, after V lost 7 bases and J lost 5 bases. CDR3 protein: CASTTGTGSHEQYF. Here the CDR3 DNA reads TGCGCCAGCACAACGGGGACAGGGTCACACGAGCAGTACTTC.

This clonotype was picked up a small number of times. This chain uses TRBV6-2 or TRBV6-3 with TRBJ2-3, with D unresolved. Germline CDR1 reads MNHEY; CDR2 reads SVGEGT. CDR3 size: 15 residues. V dropped 4 bases and J dropped 1 base, with 12 bases sitting between them. The CDR3 spells CASSSSPLGTDTQYF. The DNA of the CDR3 is TGTGCCAGCAGTTCCTCTCCCCTGGGCACAGATACGCAGTATTTT.

The table lists this clonotype with a few counts. The CDR3: CASSDQGGGETQYF. CDR3 bases: TGTGCCAGCAGTGACCAGGGTGGCGGAGAGACCCAGTACTTC. This chain joins TRBV12-3 or TRBV12-4 and TRBJ2-5; D is perhaps TRBD1 (5 bases). The CDR3 consists of 14 residues. V was pared by 5 bases and J by 4 bases, with 14 bases between.

V is TRBV4-1 and J is TRBJ1-4, with TRBD1 matching 9 bases. V was clipped by 1 base and J by 3 bases; unmatched bases: 3. This CDR3 region has 16 residues. Germline V gives CDR1 MGHRA, CDR2 YSYEKL. The CDR3 DNA sequence: TGCGCCAGCAGCCAAGGACAGGGGGAGGCTAATGAAAAACTGTTTTTT. It codes for CASSQGQGEANEKLFF.

The chain uses TRBV24-1 and TRBJ1-2; a possible D gene is TRBD1 (6 bases). CDR3 length: 14 residues. Germline CDR1 is KGHDR and CDR2 is SFDVKD. V lost 4 bases and J lost 6, with 14 bases in between. CDR3 in amino acids: CATSDATGLHGYTF. CDR3 sequence (DNA): TGTGCCACCAGTGACGCCACAGGGCTTCATGGCTACACCTTC.